This passage covers 13 T cell receptor beta chains from one sample sequenced in a study of post-analysis software for immune sequencing data. The study's findings and limits: With TRBV5-6, TRBV5-1 and TRBV20-1 included, about 5 TRBV segments were more frequent in patients than in controls.

The TCR beta cDNA libraries carried unique molecular identifiers. TCRdb called the PCR reads again in MiXCR, with one record for every CDR3 protein. The table records about 770,000 distinct CDR3 sequences, about 43% of them present only once. No cognate antigen is known for these TCRs. Sample: blood. These receptors originate from a girl aged 5-17 years with multiple sclerosis.

This clonotype was seen more than once but under ten times. This chain uses TRBV6-5 with TRBJ1-2, with D possibly being TRBD1 (6 bases). CDR3 length equals 15 residues. The V gene lost 4 bases and the J gene lost 6 bases, with 18 bases spanning the gap. Germline V gene sequence: CDR1 MNHEY, CDR2 SVGAGI. The CDR3 spells CASSFSPQGRDGYTF. CDR3 sequence (DNA): TGTGCCAGCAGTTTTTCTCCACAGGGAAGGGATGGCTACACCTTC.

The rearrangement joins TRBV7-9 to TRBJ2-7, with a weak D call TRBD1 (6 bases). CDR3 length: 13 amino acids. With 0 bases removed from V and 7 bases from J, the gap between germline ends came to 10 bases. CDR1 and CDR2 (germline): SEHNR, FQNEAQ (reference sequence). CDR3 in amino acids: CASSLAQQGEQYF. The CDR3 DNA follows: TGTGCCAGCAGCTTAGCGCAACAGGGTGAGCAGTACTTC.

The sample holds a few counts of this clonotype. This chain joins TRBV3-1 and TRBJ2-7; no clear D. V dropped 1 base and J dropped 2 bases, with 12 bases sitting between them. This CDR3 is 15 amino acids long. Per the germline V gene, CDR1 is LGHDT and CDR2 is YNNKEL (reference sequence). The DNA of the CDR3 is TGTGCCAGCAGCCAAGCGATCGGGTGGACCTACGAGCAGTACTTC. Its translation: CASSQAIGWTYEQYF.

A few counts support this clonotype. The genes are TRBV30 and TRBJ2-5, with 7 bases lining up with TRBD2. V shed 0 bases, J shed 5 bases, and the junction held 6 bases outside the gene matches. Germline CDR1 is GTSNPN and CDR2 is SVGIG (reference sequence). The CDR3 extends over 14 amino acids. CDR3 DNA: TGTGCCTGGAGTGTACTCGGGGGGTTTGAGACCCAGTACTTC. It specifies CAWSVLGGFETQYF.

This clonotype was found a few times. The V gene is TRBV12-3 or TRBV12-4, the J gene TRBJ2-7, with D perhaps TRBD2 (5 bases). The length of the CDR3 is 13 residues. The V end lost 5 bases, the J end lost 2 bases, and 10 bases lay between the germline ends. Written as DNA, the CDR3 is TGTGCCAGCAGTACGGGATTTCCCTACGAGCAGTACTTC. It yields the protein CASSTGFPYEQYF.

This clonotype was counted a few times. V is TRBV4-3 and J is TRBJ2-5; D gene ambiguous. Germline V gene sequence: CDR1 LGHNA, CDR2 YSLEER. The CDR3 has 17 amino acids. V was shortened by 1 base and J by 2 bases, with 17 bases between the two germline ends. In nucleotides, the CDR3 is TGCGCCAGCAGCCAAGGCCTAAACCTGGACGGGCAAGAGACCCAGTACTTC. Its protein is CASSQGLNLDGQETQYF.

This chain connects TRBV5-1 to TRBJ2-7, with D possibly called TRBD1 or TRBD2 (5 bases each). Trimming pared 8 bases from V and 2 bases from J, leaving 11 bases between. Germline V CDR1 and CDR2: SGHRS, YFSETQ. This CDR3 contains 12 residues. CDR3 bases: TGCGCCAGTAGGGACGGGACCTACGAGCAGTACTTC. This encodes CASRDGTYEQYF.

This clonotype was detected only a few times. This chain links TRBV29-1 with TRBJ2-4; D is possibly TRBD1 or TRBD2 (6 bases each). Trimming pared 6 bases from V and 0 bases from J, leaving 12 bases between. The V gene's germline CDR1 is SQVTM and CDR2 ANQGSEA. CDR3 length: 14 amino acids. The CDR3 protein is CSVVQGLAKNIQYF. The CDR3 DNA reads as TGCAGCGTCGTACAGGGACTAGCCAAAAACATTCAGTACTTC.

The chain joins TRBV7-9 to TRBJ2-3, with 9 bases identical to TRBD1. CDR3 size: 16 residues. Germline V CDR1 and CDR2: SEHNR, FQNEAQ (reference sequence). V shed 0 bases and J 3 bases; nucleotides not matched to a gene: 4. The CDR3 DNA follows: TGTGCCAGCAGCTTAGCCCGGGACAGGGTGACAGATACGCAGTATTTT. Amino acid sequence: CASSLARDRVTDTQYF.

The chain combines TRBV2 with TRBJ2-4; no firm D call. Germline-derived CDR1 and CDR2 are SNHLY and FYNNEI. V lost 10 bases to trimming and J lost 6 bases, with 7 bases between them. The CDR3 totals 10 residues. The CDR3 DNA reads TGTGCCACCCTGGGAAACATTCAGTACTTC. Translation gives CATLGNIQYF.

The V call is TRBV29-1, the J call TRBJ2-4, with 7 bases matching TRBD2. TRBJ2-7 explains the end of the DNA better; the J call may be wrong. CDR3 length: 15 amino acids. Germline lookup yields CDR1 SQVTM and CDR2 ANQGSEA. For the CDR3, the DNA is TGCAGCGTTCCAGTAGCGGGCCGGGGCCCCTACGAGCAGTACTTC. Protein sequence: CSVPVAGRGPYEQYF.

The chain combines TRBV25-1 with TRBJ2-1; perhaps TRBD2 as D (5 bases). Trimming removed 3 bases at V and 3 bases at J, with 6 bases between. From germline, CDR1 is MGHDK and CDR2 SYGVNS. The CDR3 contains 13 residues. CDR3 region: CASSDTSYNEQFF. The CDR3, as DNA: TGTGCCAGCAGTGATACTAGCTACAATGAGCAGTTCTTC.

This chain joins TRBV7-9 and TRBJ1-6, with unresolved D. The germline V gene encodes CDR1 SEHNR and CDR2 FQNEAQ (reference sequence). The CDR3 sequence is 15 residues long. V was cut by 5 bases and J by 10 bases, with 18 bases left in between. The CDR3 sequence: CASSKDWRTGSPLHF. CDR3 sequence (DNA): TGTGCCAGCAGCAAAGATTGGAGAACGGGATCACCCCTCCACTTT. Looking up the rest from reference TRBV7-9 and TRBJ1-6 gives the full variable domain: DTGVSQNPRHKITKRGQNVTFRCDPISEHNRLYWYRQTLGQGPEFLTYFQNEAQLEKSRLLSDRFSAERPKGSFSTLEIQRTEQGDSAMYLCASSKDWRTGSPLHFGNGTRLTVT.